Listed here are 10 T cell receptor beta chains from one sample, sequenced in a study of T-cell reconstitution after alpha-beta-depleted transplantation in children. Using unique molecular identifiers, the investigators prepared the TCRbeta library. TCRdb used MiXCR to reprocess the PCR reads, holding one entry per CDR3 protein. The sample includes about 640,000 distinct CDR3 sequences, around 16% of them seen just once. The source material was PBMCs from the stem cell graft donor, sampled from the stem cell graft. The receptor source for this set is a human donor who donated a stem cell graft to a child with acute myeloid leukemia.

The gene calls are TRBV5-5 and TRBJ1-5, with D uncertain. With 1 base removed from V and 4 bases from J, the gap between germline ends came to 12 bases. The germline V gene has CDR1 SGHKS and CDR2 YYEKEE (reference sequence). This CDR3 comprises 15 residues. The CDR3 bases are TGTGCCAGCAGCTTGACCGCGGAGCGGAATCAGCCCCAGCATTTT. This sequence encodes CASSLTAERNQPQHF.

This clonotype was recorded many times. J is TRBJ1-2 and V is TRBV29-1; D remains ambiguous. Germline V gives CDR1 SQVTM, CDR2 ANQGSEA. The CDR3 contains 10 residues. V was pared by 4 bases and J by 6 bases, with 6 bases between. CDR3 nucleotide sequence: TGCAGCGTTGGTAGAAATGGCTACACCTTC. Protein product: CSVGRNGYTF.

This clonotype was recorded a few times. This rearrangement joins TRBV6-1 to TRBJ1-1; D is perhaps TRBD1 (5 bases). The V end was cut by 6 bases, the J end by 8 bases, with 13 bases between. Germline V gene lookup returns CDR1 MNHNS and CDR2 SASEGT. The CDR3 is 12 residues long. The CDR3 is CASSESTAEAFF. CDR3 bases: TGTGCCAGCAGCGAATCGACAGCCGAAGCTTTCTTT.

V is TRBV7-2 and J is TRBJ2-3, with D hard to call. The CDR3 is 16 amino acids. Per germline, CDR1 SGHTA and CDR2 FQGNSA. V lost 4 bases and J 6 bases, leaving 20 bases between the germline ends. The CDR3 DNA sequence: TGTGCCAGCAGCTCGCGTCCGGGTTTTTCGGCCGATACGCAGTATTTT. Amino acids: CASSSRPGFSADTQYF.

The sample holds many counts of this clonotype. This chain links TRBV13 with TRBJ2-1; the D gene is possibly TRBD1 (6 bases). Between the trimmed V and J ends, which lost 4 bases and 10 bases, there was a span of 14 bases. This CDR3 is built from 13 residues. Germline loops: CDR1 PRHDT, CDR2 FYEKMQ (reference sequence). CDR3 in DNA: TGTGCCAGCAGCTCCGGGACAAGCTGGGAGCAGTTCTTC. Translated, it gives CASSSGTSWEQFF.

The gene calls are TRBV5-5 and TRBJ2-2; TRBD1 is a possible D gene (5 bases). Germline CDR1 SGHKS, CDR2 YYEKEE (reference sequence). V lost 4 bases and J 4 bases, leaving 20 bases between the germline ends. The CDR3 totals 17 residues. CDR3 nucleotide sequence: TGTGCCAGCAGCCCTCCAAGGCCCAGGGTAGTCACCGGGGAGCTGTTTTTT. Protein: CASSPPRPRVVTGELFF.

This clonotype occurred a few times. The rearrangement joins TRBV9 to TRBJ2-7; 8 positions match TRBD1. This CDR3 is built from 18 residues. Losses at the gene ends were 1 base for V and 5 bases for J; bases not matched to a gene: 17. CDR1 is SGDLS and CDR2 is YYNGEE in the germline V gene. CDR3 DNA sequence: TGTGCCAGCAGCGTAAATCCCACCAGGATGGGACAGGTTGACGAGCAGTACTTC. This translates into CASSVNPTRMGQVDEQYF. The full variable domain, with the rest looked up from reference TRBV9 and TRBJ2-7, is DSGVTQTPKHLITATGQRVTLRCSPRSGDLSVYWYQQSLDQGLQFLIQYYNGEERAKGNILERFSAQQFPDLHSELNLSSLELGDSALYFCASSVNPTRMGQVDEQYFGPGTRLTVT.

This clonotype occurred many times. The chain is built from TRBV20-1 and TRBJ1-2; D gene ambiguous. V was trimmed by 0 bases and J by 2 bases, leaving 10 bases between them. The CDR3 consists of 14 residues. The V gene's germline CDR1 is DFQATT and CDR2 SNEGSKA (reference sequence). DNA of the CDR3: TGCAGTGCTAGAGATGCCCGAGTAAACTATGGCTACACCTTC. Translating it yields CSARDARVNYGYTF.

This clonotype was picked up many times. The CDR3 region is CSVKAGGRTDTQYF. CDR3 sequence (DNA): TGCAGCGTCAAAGCGGGGGGGCGGACAGATACGCAGTATTTT. The chain couples TRBV29-1 to TRBJ2-3; 10 bases line up with TRBD2. The CDR3 covers 14 residues. From germline, CDR1 is SQVTM and CDR2 ANQGSEA. Germline trimming cut 6 bases from V and 3 bases from J; bases unmatched to any gene: 6.

The chain has TRBV29-1 and TRBJ1-5; no clear D. This CDR3 has 12 amino acids. The V gene's germline CDR1 is SQVTM and CDR2 ANQGSEA. Trimming left V 7 bases short and J 0 bases short, with 7 bases between. CDR3 bases: TGCAGCGGCGGGGATAGCAATCAGCCCCAGCATTTT. Protein product: CSGGDSNQPQHF.